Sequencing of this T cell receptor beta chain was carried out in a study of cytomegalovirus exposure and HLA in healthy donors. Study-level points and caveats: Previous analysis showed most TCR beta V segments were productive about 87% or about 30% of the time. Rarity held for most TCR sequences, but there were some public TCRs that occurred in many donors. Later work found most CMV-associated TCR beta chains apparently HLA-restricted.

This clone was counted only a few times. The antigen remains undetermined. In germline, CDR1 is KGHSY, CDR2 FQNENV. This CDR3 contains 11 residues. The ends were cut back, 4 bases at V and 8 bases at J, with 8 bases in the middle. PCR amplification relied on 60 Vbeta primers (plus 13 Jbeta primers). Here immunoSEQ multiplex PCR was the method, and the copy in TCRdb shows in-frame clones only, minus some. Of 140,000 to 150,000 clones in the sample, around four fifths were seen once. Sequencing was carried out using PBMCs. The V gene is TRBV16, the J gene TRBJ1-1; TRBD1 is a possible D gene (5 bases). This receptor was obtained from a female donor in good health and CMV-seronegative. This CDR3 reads CASSREGEAFF. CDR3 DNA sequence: TGTGCCAGCAGCCGGGAGGGGGAAGCTTTCTTT.